This T cell receptor (beta chain) is drawn from a study of OX40 agonist ivuxolimab in advanced cancers. Study-level background: Dose-escalation patients had hepatocellular carcinoma, melanoma, renal cell or head and neck cancer.

V lost 7 bases and J 7 bases, leaving 14 bases between the germline ends. CDR1 is SNHLY, CDR2 FYNNEI, per germline. The CDR3 runs 13 residues. Anyone with autoimmune disease history or systemic immunosuppression was excluded. Study findings and constraints: Circulating CD4+ and CD8+ T cells showed clonal expansion by week 6 at 0.1 to 3.0 mg/kg.

As concerns this clone: Its antigen is not known.

Sequencing was performed with immunoSEQ multiplex PCR; in TCRdb, only in-frame clones are kept and a portion is missing. This sample has tens of thousands of clones; roughly four fifths occur once, and the top ten carry around 5%. The receptor was isolated from an adult with an advanced solid tumor such as melanoma, head and neck, liver or kidney cancer. Sequences were derived from CD4+ or CD8+ T cells sorted from blood, sampled in a trial of the OX40 agonist ivuxolimab. V usage is TRBV2 and J usage is TRBJ2-1; maybe TRBD2 (6 bases). DNA of the CDR3: TGTGCCAGCACATCATGGGGGGTAAATGAGCAGTTCTTC. Encoded protein: CASTSWGVNEQFF.